The next 3 T cell receptor beta chains were all read from a single sample in a study of long-term antiretroviral therapy in people with HIV. Researchers ran immunoSEQ v3.0 at survey level. Only in-frame clones appear in the TCRdb table, and some are missing; sequencing was by immunoSEQ multiplex PCR. The data show tens of thousands of clones, around 80% seen once. The material was unsorted PBMCs, obtained 1.5 years after starting antiretroviral therapy. The receptors were gathered from a man under 40 with HIV.

The rearrangement uses TRBV7-8 and TRBJ1-2; 7 nucleotides match TRBD1. V lost 5 bases to trimming and J lost 6 bases; unmatched junction nucleotides: 6. The germline V gene has CDR1 SGHVS and CDR2 FQNEAQ. The CDR3 is 13 amino acids. CDR3 protein: CASSGDRADGYTF. The CDR3 DNA is TGTGCCAGCAGCGGAGACAGGGCAGATGGCTACACCTTC.

Details on this clone: An end of the junction differs from the germline gene, which may be a read error. This chain uses TRBV11-1 with TRBJ2-7; TRBD2 might be the D (6 bases). Germline CDR1 SGHAT, CDR2 FQDESV (reference sequence). This CDR3 is built from 13 residues. The CDR3 coding sequence is TGTGTCAGCAGCGGCGGGACCCCCTACGAGCAGTACTTC. It translates to CVSSGGTPYEQYF.

For the CDR3, the DNA is TGTGCTAGTGGTTTGGGACAGGGAGATGAAAAACTGTTTTTT. This sequence encodes CASGLGQGDEKLFF. This chain connects TRBV12-5 to TRBJ1-4, with TRBD1 identical over 7 bases. The CDR3 is made up of 14 amino acids. Germline lookup yields CDR1 LGHNT and CDR2 FRNRAP. V was pared by 1 base and J by 6 bases, with 2 bases of the junction left unmatched.